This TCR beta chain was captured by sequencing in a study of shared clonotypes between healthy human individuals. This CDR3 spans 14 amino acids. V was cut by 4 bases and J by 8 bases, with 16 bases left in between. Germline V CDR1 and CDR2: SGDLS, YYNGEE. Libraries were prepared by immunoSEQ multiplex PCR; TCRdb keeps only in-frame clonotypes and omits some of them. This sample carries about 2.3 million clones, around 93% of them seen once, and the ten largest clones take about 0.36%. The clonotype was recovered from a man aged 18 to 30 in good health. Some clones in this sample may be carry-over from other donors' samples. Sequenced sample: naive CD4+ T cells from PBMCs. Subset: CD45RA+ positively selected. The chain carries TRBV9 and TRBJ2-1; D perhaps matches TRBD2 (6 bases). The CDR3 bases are TGTGCCAGCAGCCCCCGTGGGCTAGCGCATGAGCAGTTCTTC. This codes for CASSPRGLAHEQFF.